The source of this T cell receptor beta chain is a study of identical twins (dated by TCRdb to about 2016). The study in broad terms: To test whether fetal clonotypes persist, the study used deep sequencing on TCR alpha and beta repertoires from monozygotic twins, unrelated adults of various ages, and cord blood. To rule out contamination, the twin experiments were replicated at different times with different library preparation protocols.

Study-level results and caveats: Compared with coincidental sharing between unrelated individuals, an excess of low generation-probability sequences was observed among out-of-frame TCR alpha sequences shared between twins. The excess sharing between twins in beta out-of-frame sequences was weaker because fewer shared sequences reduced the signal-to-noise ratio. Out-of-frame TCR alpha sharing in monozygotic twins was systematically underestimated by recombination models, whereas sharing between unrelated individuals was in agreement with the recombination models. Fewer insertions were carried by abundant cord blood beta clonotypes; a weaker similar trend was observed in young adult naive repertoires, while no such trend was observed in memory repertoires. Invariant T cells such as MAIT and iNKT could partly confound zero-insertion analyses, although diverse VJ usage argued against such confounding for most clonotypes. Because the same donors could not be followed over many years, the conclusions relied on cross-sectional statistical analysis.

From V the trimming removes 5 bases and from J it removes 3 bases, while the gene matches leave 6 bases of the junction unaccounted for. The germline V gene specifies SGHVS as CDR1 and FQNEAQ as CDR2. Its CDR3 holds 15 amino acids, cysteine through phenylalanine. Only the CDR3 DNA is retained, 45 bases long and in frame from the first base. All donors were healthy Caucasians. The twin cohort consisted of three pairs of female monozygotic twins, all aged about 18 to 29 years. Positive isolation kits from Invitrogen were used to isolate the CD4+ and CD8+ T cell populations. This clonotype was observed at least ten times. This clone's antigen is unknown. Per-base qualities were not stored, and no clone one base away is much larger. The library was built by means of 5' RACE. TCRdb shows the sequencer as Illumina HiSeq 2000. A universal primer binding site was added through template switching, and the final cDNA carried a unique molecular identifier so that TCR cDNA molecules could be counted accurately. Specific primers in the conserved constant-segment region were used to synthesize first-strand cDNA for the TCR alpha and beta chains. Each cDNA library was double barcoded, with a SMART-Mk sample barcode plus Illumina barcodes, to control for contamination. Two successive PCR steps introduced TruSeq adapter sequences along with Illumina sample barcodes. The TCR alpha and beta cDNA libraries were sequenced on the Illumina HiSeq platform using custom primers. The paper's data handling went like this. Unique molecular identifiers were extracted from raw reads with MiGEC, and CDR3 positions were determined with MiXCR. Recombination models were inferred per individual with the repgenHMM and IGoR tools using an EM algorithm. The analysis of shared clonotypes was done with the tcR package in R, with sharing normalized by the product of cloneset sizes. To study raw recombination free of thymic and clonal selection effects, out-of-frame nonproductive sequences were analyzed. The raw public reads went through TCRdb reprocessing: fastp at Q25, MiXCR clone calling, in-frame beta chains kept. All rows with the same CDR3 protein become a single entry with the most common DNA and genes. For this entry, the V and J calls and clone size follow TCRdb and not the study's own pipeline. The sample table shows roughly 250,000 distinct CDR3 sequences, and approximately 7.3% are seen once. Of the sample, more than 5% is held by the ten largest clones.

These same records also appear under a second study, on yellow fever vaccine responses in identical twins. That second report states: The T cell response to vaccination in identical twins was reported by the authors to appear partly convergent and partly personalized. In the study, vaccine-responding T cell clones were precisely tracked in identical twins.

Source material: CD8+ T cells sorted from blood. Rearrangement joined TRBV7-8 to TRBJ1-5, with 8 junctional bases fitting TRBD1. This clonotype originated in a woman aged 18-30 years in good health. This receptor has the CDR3 CASSQRTGTNQPQHF. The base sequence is TGTGCCAGCAGCCAGAGGACAGGGACCAATCAGCCCCAGCATTTT.